Shown below are 2 T cell receptor beta chains from a single sample sequenced in a study of human T cells and chemical hapten exposure. This sample's time point: pre-sensitization, week 0. The treatment here: therapeutic diphenylcyclopropenone sensitization with weekly scalp DPC. From the RACE reads, TCRdb called clonotypes with MiXCR, one entry per CDR3 protein. Of more than 85,000 distinct CDR3 sequences listed, around 8.8% were seen once; the top ten hold just over 2.5%. This specimen consisted of whole blood, obtained in connection with sensitization to the hapten diphenylcyclopropenone (DPC). These TCRs come from a man between 40 and 49 years old with alopecia areata. Some clones in this sample may be carry-over from other donors' samples.

This chain links TRBV9 with TRBJ2-3, with 10 bases matching TRBD2. CDR1 and CDR2 (germline): SGDLS, YYNGEE. J lost 4 bases, V lost 3 bases, and 5 bases had no gene match. The CDR3 has 15 amino acids. The CDR3 nucleotides are TGTGCCAGCAGCGCTAGCGGGAGCATTGCAGATACGCAGTATTTT. This sequence encodes CASSASGSIADTQYF.

This clonotype was observed a handful of times. The chain combines TRBV7-9 with TRBJ2-7; TRBD2 is a possible D gene (5 bases). This CDR3 region has 13 residues. V was cut by 4 bases and J by 4 bases, with 11 bases left in between. Germline CDR1 SEHNR, CDR2 FQNEAQ (reference sequence). This chain's CDR3 is CASSSGLPYEQYF. The CDR3 bases are TGTGCCAGCAGCTCAGGACTTCCATACGAGCAGTACTTC.